A single sample is the source of the 9 T cell receptor beta chains below, sequenced in a study of T cell clones after liver transplantation. The repertoire was sequenced with immunoSEQ multiplex PCR; TCRdb's copy has only in-frame clones and lacks some. Found here are fewer than 70,000 clones, 60% to 80% of them singletons; the top ten hold approximately 16%. The specimen was CD4+ T cells from blood, collected before liver transplant. The receptors shown here come from a human donor who received a liver transplant.

V and J are TRBV19 and TRBJ1-1; D ambiguous. Germline-derived CDR1 and CDR2 are LNHDA and SQIVND (reference sequence). The CDR3 covers 13 residues. V shed 4 bases and J shed 5 bases, with 11 bases lying between them. The CDR3 region is CASSTRAGTEAFF. In DNA form, the CDR3 reads TGTGCCAGTAGTACCCGGGCGGGGACTGAAGCTTTCTTT.

DNA for the CDR3: TGCGCCAGCAGCTTAGGACAGTCTACCTACGAGCAGTACTTC. This encodes CASSLGQSTYEQYF. The V call is TRBV5-1, the J call TRBJ2-7; D might be TRBD1 (6 bases). This CDR3 spans 14 amino acids. Germline V lookup: CDR1 SGHRS, CDR2 YFSETQ. V was trimmed by 2 bases and J by 2 bases, leaving 11 bases between them.

The genes are TRBV28 and TRBJ2-3; 11 bases agree with TRBD1. The CDR3 has 17 amino acids. V was clipped by 3 bases and J by 4 bases; unmatched bases: 9. CDR1 and CDR2 (germline): MDHEN, SYDVKM. CDR3 in DNA: TGTGCCAGCAGTTTCCCCTTCGGACAGGGGGCCGCAGATACGCAGTATTTT. Its protein product is CASSFPFGQGAADTQYF.

CDR3 coding DNA: TGTGCCAGTCGGACCGGGACTAACTATGGCTACACCTTC. Encoded protein: CASRTGTNYGYTF. The J gene is TRBJ1-2, the V gene TRBV6-5; D not certain. The CDR3 totals 13 residues. The V gene lost 9 bases and the J gene lost 0 bases, with 11 bases spanning the gap. Germline V CDR1 and CDR2: MNHEY, SVGAGI.

This clone was seen just once. The genes are TRBV4-2 and TRBJ1-1, with 12 bases fitting TRBD1. This CDR3 has 16 residues. Germline assignment: CDR1 LGHNA and CDR2 YNFKEQ. Unmatched junction bases numbered 14, after V lost 4 bases and J lost 11 bases. The CDR3, as DNA: TGTGCCAGCAGCCGAAGCACCGGGACAGGGGGCTTAGATGCTTTCTTT. As protein: CASSRSTGTGGLDAFF.

This chain's CDR3 is CASTPGTGLGANVLTF. The CDR3 DNA follows: TGTGCCAGCACCCCCGGGACAGGGCTCGGGGCCAACGTCCTGACTTTC. V gene TRBV2 combines with J gene TRBJ2-6; 9 bases align to TRBD1. This CDR3 is built from 16 residues. With 7 bases clipped from V and 4 bases from J, the junction kept 8 bases outside the gene matches. Germline assignment: CDR1 SNHLY and CDR2 FYNNEI.

The chain links TRBV28 to TRBJ2-2, with TRBD1 matching 9 bases. The CDR3 has 15 residues. Germline V gene sequence: CDR1 MDHEN, CDR2 SYDVKM. Unmatched junction bases numbered 9, after V lost 5 bases and J lost 8 bases. CDR3 coding DNA: TGTGCCAGCAGTCCCCGGGGACAGGGCGTGGGGGAGCTGTTTTTT. As protein: CASSPRGQGVGELFF.

The chain employs TRBV29-1 and TRBJ2-5, with 15 nucleotides matching TRBD2. The germline gives CDR1 SQVTM, CDR2 ANQGSEA. V dropped 4 bases and J dropped 3; count of bases not matched to a gene: 6. The CDR3 covers 16 residues. CDR3 bases: TGCAGCGTTGTCCCCTGGACTAGCGGGGGGGAAGAGACCCAGTACTTC. Its protein is CSVVPWTSGGEETQYF.

V and J are TRBV7-9 and TRBJ2-6; perhaps TRBD1 as D (6 bases). Germline assignment: CDR1 SEHNR and CDR2 FQNEAQ (reference sequence). This CDR3 is 16 amino acids long. V was shortened by 6 bases and J by 2 bases, with 14 bases between the two germline ends. CDR3 coding DNA: TGTGCCAGCAGATTGAGAGGGGGAGCTGGGGCCAACGTCCTGACTTTC. This gives the protein CASRLRGGAGANVLTF. The complete variable domain, with remaining parts taken from reference TRBV7-9 and TRBJ2-6, reads DTGVSQNPRHKITKRGQNVTFRCDPISEHNRLYWYRQTLGQGPEFLTYFQNEAQLEKSRLLSDRFSAERPKGSFSTLEIQRTEQGDSAMYLCASRLRGGAGANVLTFGAGSRLTVL.